Listed here are 16 T cell receptor beta chains from one sample, sequenced in a study of T cells in Graves' hyperthyroidism and ophthalmopathy. Using RNA transcripts as the source, TCR beta CDR3 regions were amplified. The TCR CDR3 was amplified in a first-round RT-PCR using the HTBI primer set. Each CDR3 protein is one row after TCRdb ran MiXCR on the multiplex PCR reads. The sample lists some 620,000 distinct CDR3 sequences, roughly 15% seen once, with less than 4.5% in the top ten. Sequencing was done on a sample of blood. The receptors here all came from a woman in her twenties or thirties with Graves' hyperthyroidism.

This clonotype was observed at least ten times. V is TRBV20-1 and J is TRBJ2-1; 11 bases agree with TRBD2. CDR1 is DFQATT and CDR2 is SNEGSKA in the germline V gene (reference sequence). This CDR3 is 14 amino acids long. After removal of 4 bases from V and 5 bases from J, the junction contained 4 bases not matched to a gene. The DNA of the CDR3 is TGCAGTGCTACCCTTAGCGGGAGGGACAATGAGCAGTTCTTC. Protein sequence: CSATLSGRDNEQFF.

Ten or more counts support this clonotype. This chain uses TRBV12-3 or TRBV12-4 with TRBJ1-5; 8 nucleotides align to TRBD1. The CDR3 sequence is 17 residues long. Trimming took 6 bases from V and 0 from J; bases not matched to a gene: 10. This CDR3 is CASSLDRGDYSNQPQHF. The DNA for the CDR3 is TGTGCCAGCAGCCTTGACAGGGGCGATTATAGCAATCAGCCCCAGCATTTT.

This clonotype was seen many times. The V gene is TRBV11-2, the J gene TRBJ2-7; 10 positions match TRBD2. The junction had 4 bases not matched to a gene; V was cut back by 0 bases and J by 2 bases. The CDR3 consists of 16 residues. CDR1 and CDR2 (germline): SGHAT, FQNNGV. CDR3 DNA: TGTGCCAGCAGCTTAGAACCAGCGGGAGGGCCCTACGAGCAGTACTTC. Protein: CASSLEPAGGPYEQYF.

This clonotype occurred many times. The V and J genes are TRBV29-1 and TRBJ1-1, with 7 positions matching TRBD1. Unmatched junction bases numbered 5, after V lost 5 bases and J lost 8 bases. Germline CDR1 reads SQVTM; CDR2 reads ANQGSEA. CDR3 size: 11 residues. CDR3 sequence reads: CSVHDRVEAFF. CDR3 in DNA: TGCAGCGTTCACGACAGGGTCGAAGCTTTCTTT.

This clonotype was seen more than once but under ten times. The J gene is TRBJ1-5, the V gene TRBV30, with D perhaps TRBD1 (6 bases). Trimming pared 0 bases from V and 7 bases from J, leaving 7 bases between. Germline V gene lookup returns CDR1 GTSNPN and CDR2 SVGIG (reference sequence). The CDR3 consists of 12 residues. DNA for the CDR3: TGTGCCTGGAGTGTACAGGGACAGCCCCAGCATTTT. It codes for CAWSVQGQPQHF.

This clonotype was observed at least ten times. J is TRBJ2-5 and V is TRBV2; either TRBD1 or TRBD2 may fit D (6 bases each). There are 14 residues in the CDR3. V was trimmed by 6 bases and J by 2 bases, leaving 13 bases between them. Germline V CDR1 and CDR2: SNHLY, FYNNEI. The CDR3 is CASSGGRMQETQYF. CDR3 DNA sequence: TGTGCCAGCAGCGGGGGCAGGATGCAAGAGACCCAGTACTTC.

The rearrangement uses TRBV9 and TRBJ2-5, with 11 bases matching TRBD2. The CDR3 spans 15 residues. Germline CDR1 reads SGDLS; CDR2 reads YYNGEE. V shed 4 bases, J shed 4 bases, and the junction held 6 bases outside the gene matches. The CDR3 DNA reads TGTGCCAGCAGCCCCAGTAGCGGGAGGGGAGAGACCCAGTACTTC. Amino acid sequence: CASSPSSGRGETQYF.

This clonotype appeared many times. The chain couples TRBV28 to TRBJ2-1; 7 bases are a match to TRBD2. This CDR3 comprises 15 residues. Germline lookup yields CDR1 MDHEN and CDR2 SYDVKM. V trimming: 3 bases; J trimming: 4 bases; junction bases outside the gene matches: 6. This CDR3 is CASSLGGEMYNEQFF. The CDR3 DNA reads TGTGCCAGCAGTTTGGGGGGGGAGATGTACAATGAGCAGTTCTTC.

This clonotype occurred many times. This chain connects TRBV7-8 to TRBJ2-3; possibly TRBD1 or TRBD2 for D (6 bases each). This CDR3 is built from 15 residues. The V end was cut by 4 bases, the J end by 5 bases, with 16 bases between. Germline CDR1 SGHVS, CDR2 FQNEAQ. CDR3 sequence reads: CASSSEGQGRDTQYF. CDR3 in DNA: TGTGCCAGCAGCTCGGAGGGGCAGGGGCGAGATACGCAGTATTTT. The full variable domain, its missing parts supplied by reference TRBV7-8 and TRBJ2-3, is GAGVSQSPRYKVAKRGQDVALRCDPISGHVSLFWYQQALGQGPEFLTYFQNEAQLDKSGLPSDRFFAERPEGSVSTLKIQRTQQEDSAVYLCASSSEGQGRDTQYFGPGTRLTVL.

Written as DNA, the CDR3 is TGTGCCAGCACCCCGGCGGAGTCTGGGGCCAACGTCCTGACTTTC. Protein product: CASTPAESGANVLTF. This rearrangement joins TRBV2 to TRBJ2-6; no clear D gene. V was pared by 7 bases and J by 1 base, with 11 bases between. Germline V gives CDR1 SNHLY, CDR2 FYNNEI. The CDR3 consists of 15 residues.

This clonotype was seen many times. This rearrangement joins TRBV28 to TRBJ2-7, with TRBD1 as a possible D gene (6 bases). This CDR3 region has 14 residues. V shed 6 bases and J shed 4 bases, with 16 bases lying between them. Germline loops: CDR1 MDHEN, CDR2 SYDVKM. CDR3 sequence: CASSLTDSLYEQYF. The CDR3 bases are TGTGCCAGCAGCCTCACGGACAGTTTATACGAGCAGTACTTC.

This clonotype was detected ten times or more. The rearrangement joins TRBV12-3 or TRBV12-4 to TRBJ1-1, with TRBD1 matching over 12 bases. The CDR3 runs 15 residues. The junction had 4 bases not matched to a gene; V was cut back by 3 bases and J by 5 bases. The CDR3 DNA is TGTGCCAGCAGTTTGGGGACAGGGGGCGTGACTGAAGCTTTCTTT. Amino acid sequence: CASSLGTGGVTEAFF.

This clonotype was picked up many times. This sequence joins TRBV30 and TRBJ2-7; unclear D gene. Germline CDR1 reads GTSNPN; CDR2 reads SVGIG (reference sequence). Trimming took 1 base from V and 1 from J, leaving 8 bases between them. This CDR3 is built from 13 residues. This CDR3 reads CAWSGSPSYEQYF. In DNA, the CDR3 is TGTGCCTGGAGTGGCAGCCCTTCCTACGAGCAGTACTTC.

There are a few counts of this clonotype. The V and J genes are TRBV19 and TRBJ2-2; D not resolved. Trimming took off 2 bases at V and 6 bases at J, with 7 bases between the two ends. CDR3 size: 13 residues. The germline CDR1 and CDR2 sequences are LNHDA and SQIVND (reference sequence). The CDR3: CASSINWAGELFF. CDR3 coding DNA: TGTGCCAGTAGTATAAATTGGGCCGGGGAGCTGTTTTTT.

Concerning this clonotype: A read error may be the cause here, since a much bigger clone is one base away. The genes are TRBV6-5 and TRBJ1-1; TRBD1 matches 7 bases. CDR3 length equals 13 residues. Germline-derived CDR1 and CDR2 are MNHEY and SVGAGI. For the CDR3, the DNA is TGTGCCAGCAGTTACCCGGGACAGATCCAAGCTCTCTTT. It is translated as CASSYPGQIQALF.

The rearrangement uses TRBV4-3 and TRBJ1-4; D ambiguous. Germline CDR1 reads LGHNA; CDR2 reads YSLEER. V lost 2 bases, J lost 8 bases, and 9 bases lay in between. The CDR3 loop spans 13 amino acids. The CDR3 sequence: CASSQHGREKLFF. The CDR3 DNA reads TGCGCCAGCAGCCAACATGGGCGGGAAAAACTGTTTTTT.